Presented here are 17 T cell receptor beta chains from one specimen sequenced in a study of cytomegalovirus exposure and HLA in healthy donors. Primers included in the PCR were 60 Vbeta and 13 Jbeta primers. This table comes from immunoSEQ multiplex PCR, and its TCRdb copy is limited to in-frame clones, with some not included. The sample yields roughly 150,000 clones, roughly 80% seen once. The sample consisted of PBMCs. The receptors were sampled from a male donor in good health and CMV-seronegative.

V usage is TRBV19 and J usage is TRBJ2-1; possible D gene TRBD1, 5 bases. V was pared by 5 bases and J by 4 bases, with 9 bases between. Germline V CDR1 and CDR2: LNHDA, SQIVND (reference sequence). The CDR3 extends over 13 amino acids. The CDR3 reads CASSSRQYNEQFF. The CDR3 region has the DNA TGTGCCAGTAGTTCCAGACAGTACAATGAGCAGTTCTTC.

V usage is TRBV9 and J usage is TRBJ2-1; 9 nucleotides match TRBD2. The CDR3 is made up of 17 amino acids. Germline loops: CDR1 SGDLS, CDR2 YYNGEE. The trim removed 4 bases at V and 1 base at J, leaving 9 bases unmatched. Written as DNA, the CDR3 is TGTGCCAGCAGCCTCTGGGGCGGGGGGGCTTCCTACAATGAGCAGTTCTTC. As protein: CASSLWGGGASYNEQFF.

This sequence joins TRBV5-6 and TRBJ1-4, with 7 bases lining up with TRBD1. The CDR3 covers 13 residues. Trimming at V came to 5 bases and at J to 4 bases, leaving 2 bases not matched to a gene. CDR1 and CDR2 from the germline V gene are SGHDT and YYEEEE. For the CDR3, the DNA is TGTGCCAGCAGGGGGACAGTTAATGAAAAACTGTTTTTT. Its translation is CASRGTVNEKLFF.

This clone was seen a handful of times. The CDR3 sequence: CASSVEGQPPQHF. The DNA for the CDR3 is TGTGCCAGCAGCGTAGAAGGACAGCCTCCCCAGCATTTT. The chain recombines TRBV9 with TRBJ1-5, with a weak D call TRBD1 (6 bases). Per germline, CDR1 SGDLS and CDR2 YYNGEE. The CDR3 has 13 residues. Trimming pared 0 bases from V and 10 bases from J, leaving 11 bases between. Supplemented by reference TRBV9 and TRBJ1-5, the full variable domain reads DSGVTQTPKHLITATGQRVTLRCSPRSGDLSVYWYQQSLDQGLQFLIQYYNGEERAKGNILERFSAQQFPDLHSELNLSSLELGDSALYFCASSVEGQPPQHFGDGTRLSIL.

The V gene is TRBV7-3, the J gene TRBJ2-7, with D perhaps TRBD2 (6 bases). Between the trimmed V and J ends, which lost 8 bases and 5 bases, there was a span of 22 bases. The CDR3 extends over 15 amino acids. The germline V gene has CDR1 SGHTA and CDR2 FQGTGA. The CDR3 protein is CASAPDVGSHDEQYF. The CDR3 bases are TGTGCCAGCGCCCCGGATGTCGGGAGTCACGACGAGCAGTACTTC.

The rearrangement joins TRBV7-9 to TRBJ2-7, with 8 nucleotides matching TRBD2. The V gene's germline CDR1 is SEHNR and CDR2 FQNEAQ (reference sequence). This CDR3 region has 17 residues. The J segment lost 0 bases and the V segment lost 2 bases, leaving 9 bases of the junction unmatched. CDR3 loop: CASSLTPSGHPSYEQYF. The CDR3 nucleotides are TGTGCCAGCAGCTTAACGCCTAGCGGGCACCCCTCCTACGAGCAGTACTTC. The full variable domain, completed using reference TRBV7-9 and TRBJ2-7, is DTGVSQNPRHKITKRGQNVTFRCDPISEHNRLYWYRQTLGQGPEFLTYFQNEAQLEKSRLLSDRFSAERPKGSFSTLEIQRTEQGDSAMYLCASSLTPSGHPSYEQYFGPGTRLTVT.

The chain joins TRBV6-5 to TRBJ2-7, with TRBD2 identical over 14 bases. CDR1 and CDR2 (germline): MNHEY, SVGAGI. This CDR3 region has 15 residues. The V gene end was trimmed by 6 bases and the J gene end by 7 bases; junction bases not matched to a gene: 8. The CDR3 sequence is CASSRGLAGGREQYF. In DNA, the CDR3 is TGTGCCAGCAGCCGAGGACTAGCGGGGGGACGAGAGCAGTACTTC.

The genes are TRBV7-9 and TRBJ2-2, with D unresolved. CDR1 SEHNR and CDR2 FQNEAQ come from the germline V gene (reference sequence). The CDR3 is 12 residues long. V was pared by 2 bases and J by 6 bases, with 4 bases between. The CDR3 DNA sequence: TGTGCCAGCAGCTTACCGGCCGGGGAGCTGTTTTTT. It codes for CASSLPAGELFF.

The chain is built from TRBV6-1 and TRBJ1-2, with D unresolved. CDR3 length equals 15 residues. Germline CDR1 is MNHNS and CDR2 is SASEGT. Trimming shortened V by 0 bases and J by 8 bases, and 16 bases separated the two germline ends. The CDR3 bases are TGTGCCAGCAGTGAAGCAGGAGGAAGCATCCAGGGCTACACCTTC. Protein sequence: CASSEAGGSIQGYTF.

The chain uses TRBV9 and TRBJ2-7; D is possibly TRBD1 (6 bases). V gave up 4 bases and J gave up 9 bases, with 23 bases separating them. The CDR3 has 15 residues. From germline, CDR1 is SGDLS and CDR2 YYNGEE. DNA of the CDR3: TGTGCCAGCAGCCTTACCGGGGACAAATCGGCGGGGCAGTACTTC. This codes for CASSLTGDKSAGQYF.

The CDR3 spells CASSQDRYTGELFF. The CDR3 DNA is TGCGCCAGCAGCCAAGATCGGTACACCGGGGAGCTGTTTTTT. The chain has TRBV4-3 and TRBJ2-2; D remains unclear. Trimming took 0 bases from V and 3 from J, leaving 5 bases between them. This CDR3 region has 14 residues. The germline gives CDR1 LGHNA, CDR2 YSLEER.

As regards this clone: Other DNA sequences within the sample encode an identical CDR3. This chain connects TRBV30 to TRBJ2-5; D remains unclear. Germline assignment: CDR1 GTSNPN and CDR2 SVGIG (reference sequence). This CDR3 has 15 residues. V lost 4 bases and J 5 bases, leaving 20 bases between the germline ends. DNA of the CDR3: TGTGCCTGGAAACATACTGCGGCTTTTGGCGAGACCCAGTACTTC. Encoded protein: CAWKHTAAFGETQYF.

This chain joins TRBV19 and TRBJ1-5, with TRBD1 as a possible D gene (6 bases). Germline lookup yields CDR1 LNHDA and CDR2 SQIVND (reference sequence). This CDR3 has 14 amino acids. V lost 8 bases and J 1 base, leaving 12 bases between the germline ends. The DNA for the CDR3 is TGTGCCAGTGGCCAGGGACACAGCAATCAGCCCCAGCATTTT. Its translation: CASGQGHSNQPQHF.

V usage is TRBV7-3 and J usage is TRBJ2-7, with TRBD1 as a possible D gene (5 bases). The V end lost 2 bases, the J end lost 0 bases, and 8 bases lay between the germline ends. This CDR3 spans 14 amino acids. Germline values: CDR1 SGHTA, CDR2 FQGTGA. The CDR3 nucleotides read TGTGCCAGCAGCTTAGACAGTAGCTCCTACGAGCAGTACTTC. Protein product: CASSLDSSSYEQYF.

The chain is built from TRBV5-1 and TRBJ1-4; D is ambiguous. CDR1 is SGHRS and CDR2 is YFSETQ in the germline V gene. Trimming took 2 bases from V and 7 from J, leaving 9 bases between them. This CDR3 is 13 amino acids long. CDR3 DNA: TGCGCCAGCAGCTTTCGGGTGGGTGAAAAACTGTTTTTT. Its protein is CASSFRVGEKLFF.

The gene calls are TRBV7-9 and TRBJ2-5; 7 bases match TRBD1. This CDR3 comprises 14 residues. From germline, CDR1 is SEHNR and CDR2 FQNEAQ (reference sequence). The junction had 7 bases not matched to a gene; V was cut back by 4 bases and J by 5 bases. The CDR3 DNA reads as TGTGCCAGCAGCTCGAACAGGGGCTGGGAGACCCAGTACTTC. It translates to CASSSNRGWETQYF.

This clone has a handful of counts. This rearrangement joins TRBV7-9 to TRBJ1-1; TRBD1 aligns across 7 bases. The CDR3 extends over 15 amino acids. J gave up 4 bases and V 1 base, and 6 bases lay outside the gene matches. The germline V gene encodes CDR1 SEHNR and CDR2 FQNEAQ (reference sequence). CDR3 in amino acids: CASSLGQGGGTEAFF. The CDR3 DNA sequence: TGTGCCAGCAGCTTAGGACAGGGAGGAGGCACTGAAGCTTTCTTT.